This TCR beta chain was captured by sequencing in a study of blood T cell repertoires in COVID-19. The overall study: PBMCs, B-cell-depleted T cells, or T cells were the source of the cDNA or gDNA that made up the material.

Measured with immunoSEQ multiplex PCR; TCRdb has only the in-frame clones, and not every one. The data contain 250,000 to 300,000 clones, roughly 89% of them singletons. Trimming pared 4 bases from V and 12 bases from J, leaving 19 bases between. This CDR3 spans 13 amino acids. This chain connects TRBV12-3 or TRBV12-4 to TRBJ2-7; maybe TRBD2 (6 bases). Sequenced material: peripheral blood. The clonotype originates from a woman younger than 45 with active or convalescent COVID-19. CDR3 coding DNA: TGTGCCAGCAGTTCGGCGGGGCCTGCGAACGTGTACTTC. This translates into CASSSAGPANVYF.